The 21 T cell receptor beta chains listed next were all sequenced from one sample in a study of T cell changes during pregnancy in multiple sclerosis. Libraries were prepared by immunoSEQ multiplex PCR; TCRdb keeps only in-frame clonotypes and omits some of them. This sample has some 59,000 clones, with about 89% found just once. The starting material was peripheral blood, obtained in the first trimester of pregnancy. The receptor source for this set is a female donor with multiple sclerosis, enrolled in a pregnancy study.

V and J are TRBV5-4 and TRBJ2-3; 7 bases line up with TRBD2. The CDR3 sequence is 14 residues long. The J segment lost 5 bases and the V segment lost 4 bases, leaving 7 bases of the junction unmatched. Germline CDR1 reads SGHNT; CDR2 reads YYREEE (reference sequence). CDR3 sequence reads: CASSGGERKDTQYF. CDR3 sequence (DNA): TGTGCCAGCAGCGGGGGGGAGAGGAAAGATACGCAGTATTTT.

This clone came up a few times. This chain joins TRBV10-3 and TRBJ1-4, with D maybe TRBD1 (5 bases). Germline V lookup: CDR1 ENHRY, CDR2 SYGVKD. This CDR3 region has 13 residues. V dropped 0 bases and J dropped 14 bases, with 13 bases sitting between them. CDR3 amino acids: CAISESRTFDLFF. CDR3 DNA sequence: TGTGCCATCAGTGAGTCGAGGACATTTGATCTGTTTTTT.

The chain uses TRBV2 and TRBJ2-7; no reliable D call. V lost 2 bases and J 4 bases, leaving 3 bases between the germline ends. CDR3 length: 11 residues. Per the germline V gene, CDR1 is SNHLY and CDR2 is FYNNEI. The CDR3 coding sequence is TGTGCCAGCAGTGAACGGTACGAGCAGTACTTC. As protein: CASSERYEQYF.

The V and J genes are TRBV19 and TRBJ1-4; D unresolved. V was cut by 10 bases and J by 12 bases, with 21 bases left in between. Germline V lookup: CDR1 LNHDA, CDR2 SQIVND (reference sequence). This CDR3 is built from 13 residues. CDR3 region: CATEDVGGTELFF. In nucleotides, the CDR3 is TGTGCCACCGAGGACGTGGGAGGAACGGAACTGTTTTTT.

The chain links TRBV10-3 to TRBJ1-5; no clear D gene. V gave up 2 bases and J gave up 4 bases, with 12 bases separating them. Per germline, CDR1 ENHRY and CDR2 SYGVKD. The CDR3 runs 15 residues. CDR3 sequence reads: CAISEGSGVNQPQHF. DNA of the CDR3: TGTGCCATCAGTGAGGGGAGCGGGGTTAATCAGCCCCAGCATTTT.

This clone was seen a single time. The chain employs TRBV18 and TRBJ2-7; 8 bases are shared with TRBD2. Trimming took 5 bases from V and 9 from J; bases not matched to a gene: 12. The germline V gene has CDR1 KGHSH and CDR2 LQKENI. CDR3 size: 14 residues. CDR3 in amino acids: CASSEFSSGPAQYF. The CDR3, as DNA: TGTGCCAGCTCAGAGTTTTCTAGCGGGCCTGCGCAGTACTTC.

The chain is built from TRBV4-2 and TRBJ2-5; TRBD2 matches 11 bases. CDR3 length equals 18 residues. Per the germline V gene, CDR1 is LGHNA and CDR2 is YNFKEQ. The J segment lost 1 base and the V segment lost 2 bases, leaving 9 bases of the junction unmatched. The CDR3, as DNA: TGTGCCAGCAGCCAAATTGTAGGACTAGCGGGCCCCCAAGAGACCCAGTACTTC. This gives the protein CASSQIVGLAGPQETQYF.

This rearrangement joins TRBV6-5 to TRBJ2-1; possibly TRBD2 for D (5 bases). With 0 bases removed from V and 7 bases from J, the gap between germline ends came to 10 bases. Germline loops: CDR1 MNHEY, CDR2 SVGAGI. This CDR3 is 14 amino acids long. This CDR3 is CASSYSGSGNEQFF. CDR3 DNA sequence: TGTGCCAGCAGTTACTCAGGGTCGGGGAATGAGCAGTTCTTC.

The chain uses TRBV27 and TRBJ2-3; D is unresolved. The V gene lost 10 bases and the J gene lost 0 bases, with 11 bases spanning the gap. CDR3 size: 13 residues. Germline V gives CDR1 MNHEY, CDR2 SMNVEV (reference sequence). The CDR3 region is CATSGPSTDTQYF. Here the CDR3 DNA reads TGTGCCACCTCTGGGCCTAGCACAGATACGCAGTATTTT.

The CDR3 nucleotides are TGTGCCTGGAGTGTAGGCAGGAGGATCGGTGGCTACACCTTC. This sequence encodes CAWSVGRRIGGYTF. This sequence joins TRBV30 and TRBJ1-2, with unresolved D. The CDR3 runs to 14 residues. V was cut by 0 bases and J by 7 bases, with 15 bases left in between. The germline CDR1 and CDR2 sequences are GTSNPN and SVGIG (reference sequence). Full variable domain (missing parts from reference TRBV30 and TRBJ1-2): SQTIHQWPATLVQPVGSPLSLECTVEGTSNPNLYWYRQAAGRGLQLLFYSVGIGQISSEVPQNLSASRPQDRQFILSSKKLLLSDSGFYLCAWSVGRRIGGYTFGSGTRLTVV.

The CDR3 DNA is TGTGCCAGCAGTTCATACCAGGAGGAGGCTTTCTTT. Encoded protein: CASSSYQEEAFF. The chain recombines TRBV6-5 with TRBJ1-1; unclear D gene. Trimming cost V 4 bases and J 11 bases, with 14 bases left between them. Germline assignment: CDR1 MNHEY and CDR2 SVGAGI. The length of the CDR3 is 12 residues.

The V and J genes are TRBV30 and TRBJ1-5, with D hard to call. The length of the CDR3 is 12 residues. CDR1 is GTSNPN, CDR2 SVGIG, per germline (reference sequence). V lost 2 bases and J lost 2, with 4 bases in between. This CDR3 reads CAWSLRNQPQHF. The CDR3, as DNA: TGTGCCTGGAGTCTCCGCAATCAGCCCCAGCATTTT.

J is TRBJ2-7 and V is TRBV28; weak D call: TRBD2 (6 bases). V was pared by 9 bases and J by 6 bases, with 15 bases between. The length of the CDR3 is 12 residues. Germline V lookup: CDR1 MDHEN, CDR2 SYDVKM. CDR3 amino acids: CASSGGPGEQYF. DNA for the CDR3: TGTGCCAGTAGCGGTGGGCCGGGCGAGCAGTACTTC.

The chain uses TRBV5-4 and TRBJ2-5; D ambiguous. The V end lost 4 bases, the J end lost 2 bases, and 12 bases lay between the germline ends. The CDR3 is made up of 14 amino acids. The V gene's germline CDR1 is SGHNT and CDR2 YYREEE (reference sequence). The CDR3 is CASSQQPQQETQYF. The CDR3 DNA reads TGTGCCAGCAGCCAACAGCCCCAGCAAGAGACCCAGTACTTC.

The gene calls are TRBV5-1 and TRBJ2-1; 10 nucleotides line up with TRBD2. V lost 5 bases, J lost 10 bases, and 9 bases stayed unmatched. The CDR3 covers 14 residues. Germline-derived CDR1 and CDR2 are SGHRS and YFSETQ. DNA for the CDR3: TGCGCCAGCAGGACCGGGACTAGCGAGAGGGAGCAGTTCTTC. Protein product: CASRTGTSEREQFF.

The rearrangement uses TRBV19 and TRBJ2-7, with 9 bases lining up with TRBD2. Germline lookup yields CDR1 LNHDA and CDR2 SQIVND (reference sequence). The CDR3 has 14 amino acids. The junction had 0 bases not matched to a gene; V was cut back by 1 base and J by 2 bases. CDR3 residues: CASSIASGAYEQYF. DNA of the CDR3: TGTGCCAGTAGTATAGCTAGCGGGGCCTACGAGCAGTACTTC. Together with reference TRBV19 and TRBJ2-7, the CDR3 gives the full variable domain: DGGITQSPKYLFRKEGQNVTLSCEQNLNHDAMYWYRQDPGQGLRLIYYSQIVNDFQKGDIAEGYSVSREKKESFPLTVTSAQKNPTAFYLCASSIASGAYEQYFGPGTRLTVT.

The V call is TRBV4-2, the J call TRBJ2-3; 12 bases line up with TRBD2. The length of the CDR3 is 17 residues. Trimming removed 0 bases from V and 1 base from J; junction bases left unmatched: 2. Germline CDR1 LGHNA, CDR2 YNFKEQ. In nucleotides, the CDR3 is TGTGCCAGCAGCCAAGAGGCTAGCGGGAGGGGCACAGATACGCAGTATTTT. Translated, it gives CASSQEASGRGTDTQYF.

The rearrangement joins TRBV27 to TRBJ1-1; 9 nucleotides line up with TRBD1. This CDR3 comprises 14 residues. The ends lost 5 bases at V and 5 bases at J; junction bases unmatched: 6. Germline V gives CDR1 MNHEY, CDR2 SMNVEV (reference sequence). CDR3 amino acids: CASSPGQGRTEAFF. The CDR3, as DNA: TGTGCCAGCAGTCCGGGACAGGGACGGACTGAAGCTTTCTTT.

This rearrangement joins TRBV5-4 to TRBJ2-5, with D perhaps TRBD1 (6 bases). The CDR3 totals 15 residues. V was clipped by 4 bases and J by 3 bases, with 16 bases between them. Germline lookup yields CDR1 SGHNT and CDR2 YYREEE (reference sequence). The CDR3 coding sequence is TGTGCCAGCAGCCCGGGGTGGGGGCTGGAAGAGACCCAGTACTTC. Translation gives CASSPGWGLEETQYF.

The chain recombines TRBV4-1 with TRBJ2-5; D gene ambiguous. Germline loops: CDR1 MGHRA, CDR2 YSYEKL. This CDR3 has 20 amino acids. V was trimmed by 0 bases and J by 1 base, leaving 24 bases between them. CDR3 sequence (DNA): TGCGCCAGCAGCCAAGATCGGATTTGGGCCGACGAACGGCGCCAAGAGACCCAGTACTTC. As protein: CASSQDRIWADERRQETQYF.

The genes are TRBV21-1 and TRBJ2-7; whether TRBD1, the table's D call, matches the DNA was not checked. TRBV21-1 is described as a pseudogene. CDR3 size: 19 residues. The CDR3 is CASSNGRRGREGHREEQYF. CDR3 in DNA: TGTGCCAGCAGCAACGGCCGCAGGGGGCGTGAGGGTCATAGAGAAGAGCAGTACTTC.